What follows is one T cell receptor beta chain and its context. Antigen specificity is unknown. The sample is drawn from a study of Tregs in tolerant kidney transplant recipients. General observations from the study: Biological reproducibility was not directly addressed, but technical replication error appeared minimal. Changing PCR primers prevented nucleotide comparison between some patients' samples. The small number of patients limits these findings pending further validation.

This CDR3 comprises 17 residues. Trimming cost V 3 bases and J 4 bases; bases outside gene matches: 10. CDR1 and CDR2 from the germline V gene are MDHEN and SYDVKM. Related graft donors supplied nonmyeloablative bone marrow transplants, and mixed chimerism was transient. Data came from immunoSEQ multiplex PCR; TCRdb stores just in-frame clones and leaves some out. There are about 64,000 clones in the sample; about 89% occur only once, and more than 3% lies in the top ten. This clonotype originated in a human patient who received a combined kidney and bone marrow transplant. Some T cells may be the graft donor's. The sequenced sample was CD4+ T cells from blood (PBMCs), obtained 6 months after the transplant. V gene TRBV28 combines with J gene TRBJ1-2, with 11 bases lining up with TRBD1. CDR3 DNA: TGTGCCAGCAGTTTCCTCCGGGGACAGGGGGGTGGCTATGGCTACACCTTC. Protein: CASSFLRGQGGGYGYTF.